The 4 T cell receptor beta chains below all came from one sample that was sequenced in a study of T-cell memory formation after mild COVID-19. TCRdb reanalysed the 5' RACE reads using MiXCR and keeps one entry per CDR3 protein. This table has approximately 230,000 distinct CDR3 sequences, around 15% appearing once. What was sequenced was PBMCs or a T cell subset sorted from them (not recorded which). The source is a man aged 18 to 30 who had mild COVID-19 (a few samples of this study predate the infection). Cell type and time point are not known.

The genes are TRBV7-9 and TRBJ2-7; the match to TRBD1 covers 8 bases. Germline V CDR1 and CDR2: SEHNR, FQNEAQ (reference sequence). CDR3 length equals 16 residues. With V trimmed by 5 bases and J by 5 bases, 14 bases remained unmatched. The DNA for the CDR3 is TGTGCCAGCAGCCAGCGCGGACAGGGCAAGTTCCACGAGCAGTACTTC. This sequence encodes CASSQRGQGKFHEQYF.

The chain uses TRBV20-1 and TRBJ2-4, with a possible D match to TRBD2 (5 bases). CDR3 size: 17 residues. V was clipped by 0 bases and J by 4 bases, with 19 bases between them. Germline CDR1 is DFQATT and CDR2 is SNEGSKA (reference sequence). CDR3 in amino acids: CSARDPSLGWVKNIQYF. CDR3 in DNA: TGCAGTGCTAGAGATCCTAGCTTAGGGTGGGTTAAAAACATTCAGTACTTC.

This clonotype was counted between two and nine times. J is TRBJ2-1 and V is TRBV11-1; 9 bases fit TRBD2. The CDR3 runs to 18 residues. Germline V gene lookup returns CDR1 SGHAT and CDR2 FQDESV (reference sequence). J gave up 3 bases and V 4 bases, and 13 bases lay outside the gene matches. The DNA of the CDR3 is TGTGCCAGCAGCTCTCTAGCGGGGAGCTCCCGGAGCTACAATGAGCAGTTCTTC. It translates to CASSSLAGSSRSYNEQFF.

This clonotype was detected a few times. This chain joins TRBV12-3 or TRBV12-4 and TRBJ1-2; 7 bases line up with TRBD1. V gave up 2 bases and J gave up 4 bases; unmatched junction bases: 13. This CDR3 is built from 17 residues. The CDR3 DNA is TGTGCCAGCAGTTTAATCATCCCGGCAGGGGGTGGCTATGGCTACACCTTC. It yields the protein CASSLIIPAGGGYGYTF.